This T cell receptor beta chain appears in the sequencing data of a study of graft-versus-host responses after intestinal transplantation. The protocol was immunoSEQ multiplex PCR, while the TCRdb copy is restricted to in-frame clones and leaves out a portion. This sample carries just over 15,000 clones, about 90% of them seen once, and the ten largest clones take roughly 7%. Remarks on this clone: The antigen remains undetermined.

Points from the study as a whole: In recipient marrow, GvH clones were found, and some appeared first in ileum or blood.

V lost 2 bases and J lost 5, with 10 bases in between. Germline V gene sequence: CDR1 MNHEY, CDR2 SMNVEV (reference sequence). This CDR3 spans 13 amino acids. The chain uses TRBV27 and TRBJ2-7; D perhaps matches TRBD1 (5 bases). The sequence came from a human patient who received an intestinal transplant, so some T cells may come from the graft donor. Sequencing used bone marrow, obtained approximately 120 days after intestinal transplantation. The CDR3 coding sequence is TGTGCCAGCAGTTTACCAGGGTTCAACGAGCAGTACTTC. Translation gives CASSLPGFNEQYF.